The next 16 T cell receptor beta chains were all read from a single sample in a study of blood T cells in healthy people across ages. Alongside a J-beta primer mix, a sample-barcoded 5' primer served in a second PCR lasting roughly 7 to 11 cycles. TCRdb reprocessed the 5' RACE reads with MiXCR, giving one entry per CDR3 protein. The sample shows hundreds of thousands of distinct CDR3 sequences, around 49% of them seen only once. Specimen: blood. The receptors come from a woman aged 60-75 years in good health.

This chain's CDR3 is CASSQGIHNEQFF. CDR3 nucleotides: TGTGCCAGCAGTCAGGGGATCCACAATGAGCAGTTCTTC. The rearrangement joins TRBV6-1 to TRBJ2-1; D possibly corresponds to TRBD1 (6 bases). The CDR3 extends over 13 amino acids. V lost 5 bases, J lost 5 bases, and 10 bases lay in between. Germline V lookup: CDR1 MNHNS, CDR2 SASEGT.

This chain uses TRBV9 with TRBJ1-1, with D maybe TRBD1 (6 bases). Germline V gives CDR1 SGDLS, CDR2 YYNGEE. V lost 3 bases to trimming and J lost 4 bases, with 13 bases between them. This CDR3 spans 14 amino acids. CDR3: CASSGGGGPTEAFF. The CDR3 DNA follows: TGTGCCAGCAGCGGTGGGGGGGGGCCCACTGAAGCTTTCTTT.

This clonotype has only a few counts. V and J are TRBV6-2 or TRBV6-3 and TRBJ2-7; no clear D gene. Germline assignment: CDR1 MNHEY and CDR2 SVGEGT. V shed 8 bases and J shed 0 bases, with 5 bases lying between them. The CDR3 consists of 11 residues. This CDR3 is CASGDSYEQYF. CDR3 nucleotides: TGTGCCAGCGGGGACTCCTACGAGCAGTACTTC.

This clonotype was detected only a few times. This chain connects TRBV12-3 or TRBV12-4 to TRBJ2-3; D unclear. V was cut by 8 bases and J by 3 bases, with 9 bases left in between. The CDR3 runs 12 residues. CDR3 coding DNA: TGTGCCAGCGGGATTGTGACAGATACGCAGTATTTT. Amino acid sequence: CASGIVTDTQYF.

The genes are TRBV20-1 and TRBJ1-5; D call uncertain. The CDR3 sequence is 15 residues long. Germline CDR1 DFQATT, CDR2 SNEGSKA (reference sequence). Trimming removed 0 bases from V and 2 bases from J, with 11 bases in between. CDR3 in DNA: TGCAGTGCTAGAGAATGGGAAAGCCGCAATCAGCCCCAGCATTTT. Its translation is CSAREWESRNQPQHF.

Comments on this clonotype: A junction boundary mismatches the germline segment, possibly from a read error. The chain uses TRBV7-2 and TRBJ2-1; D unresolved. The CDR3 is 13 amino acids. The germline CDR1 and CDR2 sequences are SGHTA and FQGNSA. The CDR3, as DNA: TGTGCCAGCAGCTTAACACTACACGATGAGCAATTCTTC. It encodes CASSLTLHDEQFF.

This clonotype was recorded at least ten times. V is TRBV24-1 and J is TRBJ2-3; D gene unclear. The CDR3 spans 15 residues. With 5 bases removed from V and 1 base from J, the gap between germline ends came to 12 bases. Germline loops: CDR1 KGHDR, CDR2 SFDVKD. The CDR3 sequence is CATSAPRTGTDTQYF. In nucleotides, the CDR3 is TGTGCCACCAGTGCTCCCAGGACGGGCACAGATACGCAGTATTTT.

The V gene is TRBV15, the J gene TRBJ1-2; D is perhaps TRBD1 (5 bases). The CDR3 loop spans 16 amino acids. V was pared by 6 bases and J by 4 bases, with 21 bases between. Germline loops: CDR1 LNHNV, CDR2 YYDKDF (reference sequence). The CDR3 bases are TGTGCCACCAGGCCCCGTTCGGGGACCCTTGGCTATGGCTACACCTTC. Residues: CATRPRSGTLGYGYTF.

The rearrangement joins TRBV3-1 to TRBJ2-2; D call uncertain. V was pared by 0 bases and J by 8 bases, with 7 bases between. The CDR3 length is 13 residues. Germline V gene data show CDR1 as LGHDT and CDR2 as YNNKEL (reference sequence). For the CDR3, the DNA is TGTGCCAGCAGCCAAGATCTGGCAGGGGAGCTGTTTTTT. Translating it yields CASSQDLAGELFF. The entire variable domain, with the rest obtained from reference TRBV3-1 and TRBJ2-2, is as follows: DTAVSQTPKYLVTQMGNDKSIKCEQNLGHDTMYWYKQDSKKFLKIMFSYNNKELIINETVPNRFSPKSPDKAHLNLHINSLELGDSAVYFCASSQDLAGELFFGEGSRLTVL.

This clonotype was seen more than once but under ten times. The chain uses TRBV29-1 and TRBJ1-2; D remains ambiguous. Trimming removed 0 bases from V and 1 base from J, with 9 bases in between. The CDR3 extends over 14 amino acids. Germline CDR1 SQVTM, CDR2 ANQGSEA. The CDR3 loop is CSVEDGRFNYGYTF. Here the CDR3 DNA reads TGCAGCGTTGAAGATGGGAGGTTTAACTATGGCTACACCTTC. The full variable domain, in which reference TRBV29-1 and TRBJ1-2 provide the parts outside the CDR3, is SAVISQKPSRDICQRGTSLTIQCQVDSQVTMMFWYRQQPGQSLTLIATANQGSEATYESGFVIDKFPISRPNLTFSTLTVSNMSPEDSSIYLCSVEDGRFNYGYTFGSGTRLTVV.

The chain joins TRBV2 to TRBJ2-1; D is unclear. The CDR3 runs 15 residues. V lost 7 bases to trimming and J lost 3 bases, with 16 bases between them. Germline lookup yields CDR1 SNHLY and CDR2 FYNNEI. In nucleotides, the CDR3 is TGTGCCAGCACCGTAATCTCTACTTACTACAATGAGCAGTTCTTC. Protein sequence: CASTVISTYYNEQFF.

This clonotype was observed a handful of times. The rearrangement links TRBV7-9 to TRBJ2-3, with D perhaps matching TRBD1 or TRBD2 (6 bases each). This CDR3 is 14 amino acids long. The V gene's germline CDR1 is SEHNR and CDR2 FQNEAQ (reference sequence). Between the trimmed V and J ends, which lost 3 bases and 5 bases, there was a span of 12 bases. CDR3: CASSFTGAVDTQYF. CDR3 nucleotides: TGTGCCAGCAGCTTCACGGGGGCGGTAGATACGCAGTATTTT.

V usage is TRBV7-9 and J usage is TRBJ1-2; TRBD1 agrees at 7 bases. There are 16 residues in the CDR3. Germline V gives CDR1 SEHNR, CDR2 FQNEAQ (reference sequence). The J segment lost 8 bases and the V segment lost 5 bases, leaving 17 bases of the junction unmatched. The CDR3 DNA sequence: TGTGCCAGCAGCCCCCGGACAGGAGGGGGACTCTTAGGCTACACCTTC. Protein: CASSPRTGGGLLGYTF.

This clonotype was detected only a few times. The V call is TRBV20-1, the J call TRBJ2-4, with a weak D call TRBD1 (6 bases). Germline-derived CDR1 and CDR2 are DFQATT and SNEGSKA (reference sequence). The CDR3 sequence is 16 residues long. Trimming left V 7 bases short and J 6 bases short, with 25 bases between. The CDR3 nucleotides are TGCAGTGTCCCCCCCGGGCCAGGGGTCACGGGAAACATTCAGTACTTC. It specifies CSVPPGPGVTGNIQYF.

This clonotype appeared many times. V and J are TRBV4-1 and TRBJ2-7; 9 bases line up with TRBD1. The CDR3 contains 15 residues. CDR1 and CDR2 (germline): MGHRA, YSYEKL. The V and J ends lost 3 bases and 7 bases, in that order; junction bases with no gene match: 10. The CDR3 spells CASSQTGTGSWEQYF. The CDR3, as DNA: TGCGCCAGCAGCCAGACCGGGACAGGGTCCTGGGAGCAGTACTTC.

This clonotype was recorded a few times. The rearrangement joins TRBV28 to TRBJ1-2; TRBD1 aligns across 8 bases. The V segment lost 2 bases and the J segment 7 bases; nucleotides outside the gene matches: 6. The CDR3 spans 14 residues. Germline assignment: CDR1 MDHEN and CDR2 SYDVKM. As DNA, the CDR3 is TGTGCCAGCAGTTTAGGCGACAGGGGATCTGGCTACACCTTC. Its translation: CASSLGDRGSGYTF.